A selection of T cell receptor beta chains follows, all from one sample in a study of CD8 T cells in Susac syndrome. TCRdb independently ran MiXCR on the immunoSEQ multiplex PCR reads; one entry per CDR3 protein. Of approximately 170,000 distinct CDR3 sequences listed, roughly nine tenths are singletons. The source material was CD4+ T cells from PBMCs. These TCRs come from a human donor in good health. The CDR3 runs from the conserved cysteine through the conserved F or W. Each record gives: CDR3 DNA, CDR3 protein, V gene, J gene, clone size, D gene. D genes are given only for firm matches. A clone size is listed for some rows: how often the clone was seen (once, few, many), or a class if it is expanded.

CDR3 DNA: TGTGCCAGCAGCTTGACAGTTCAAGAGACCCAGTACTTC; CDR3 protein: CASSLTVQETQYF; V gene: TRBV5-4; J gene: TRBJ2-5; clone size: -; D gene: -
CDR3 DNA: TGTGCCAGCACCGACCCCGGACAGTTCAATGAGCAGTTCTTC; CDR3 protein: CASTDPGQFNEQFF; V gene: TRBV7-9; J gene: TRBJ2-1; clone size: -; D gene: -
CDR3 DNA: TGCAGTGCCCCAACGCGACAGGGGTCGGTCGGAGAGACCCAGTACTTC; CDR3 protein: CSAPTRQGSVGETQYF; V gene: TRBV20-1; J gene: TRBJ2-5; clone size: -; D gene: TRBD1
CDR3 DNA: TGTGCCTGGAGTGTACCACAGGGCTTTAACTATGGCTACACCTTC; CDR3 protein: CAWSVPQGFNYGYTF; V gene: TRBV30; J gene: TRBJ1-2; clone size: -; D gene: -
CDR3 DNA: TGCAGCGCTTCAGACAGTACGGATTTCCCCCAGCATTTT; CDR3 protein: CSASDSTDFPQHF; V gene: TRBV29-1; J gene: TRBJ1-5; clone size: -; D gene: -
CDR3 DNA: TGTGCCAGCAGTTTACCGGGACAGGGAATTAATGGCTACACCTTC; CDR3 protein: CASSLPGQGINGYTF; V gene: TRBV28; J gene: TRBJ1-2; clone size: -; D gene: TRBD1
CDR3 DNA: TGTGCCAGCAACGACCCACTAGAACAAGAGACCCAGTACTTC; CDR3 protein: CASNDPLEQETQYF; V gene: TRBV6-5; J gene: TRBJ2-5; clone size: once; D gene: -
CDR3 DNA: TGCGCCAGCAGCTTGGGTAGGGATGAGCAGTTCTTC; CDR3 protein: CASSLGRDEQFF; V gene: TRBV5-1; J gene: TRBJ2-1; clone size: -; D gene: -
CDR3 DNA: TGTGCCTGGAGTCGGGACCACAATGAGCAGTTCTTC; CDR3 protein: CAWSRDHNEQFF; V gene: TRBV30; J gene: TRBJ2-1; clone size: -; D gene: -
CDR3 DNA: TGTGCCAGCTCGGCGGGGGCGAGCGGGGCCAACGTCCTGACTTTC; CDR3 protein: CASSAGASGANVLTF; V gene: TRBV18; J gene: TRBJ2-6; clone size: -; D gene: -
CDR3 DNA: TGCAGCGTGGTGGTCAGCCTGGGGGAGACCCAGTACTTC; CDR3 protein: CSVVVSLGETQYF; V gene: TRBV29-1; J gene: TRBJ2-5; clone size: -; D gene: -
CDR3 DNA: TGCGCCAGCAGCTGGGGGACGTTAGACAACTATGGCTACACCTTC; CDR3 protein: CASSWGTLDNYGYTF; V gene: TRBV5-1; J gene: TRBJ1-2; clone size: -; D gene: -
CDR3 DNA: TGTGCCTGGAGTGGGTATGCTAGCAATCAGCCCCAGCATTTT; CDR3 protein: CAWSGYASNQPQHF; V gene: TRBV30; J gene: TRBJ1-5; clone size: -; D gene: -
CDR3 DNA: TGCGCCAGCAGCCAAGAACGCAGGGCTATCGGGGAGCTGTTTTTT; CDR3 protein: CASSQERRAIGELFF; V gene: TRBV4-1; J gene: TRBJ2-2; clone size: -; D gene: -
CDR3 DNA: TGTGCCAGCGCAACACTAGCGGGAGGGAACGAGCAGTACTTC; CDR3 protein: CASATLAGGNEQYF; V gene: TRBV6-6; J gene: TRBJ2-7; clone size: -; D gene: TRBD2
CDR3 DNA: TGTGCCAGCCGCGAGGGCGTTGGCTACACCTTC; CDR3 protein: CASREGVGYTF; V gene: TRBV18; J gene: TRBJ1-2; clone size: -; D gene: -
CDR3 DNA: TGCGCCAGCAGCCAAGAGAGAGGGACAGAGAGTAGAAATGAGCAGTTCTTC; CDR3 protein: CASSQERGTESRNEQFF; V gene: TRBV4-3; J gene: TRBJ2-1; clone size: -; D gene: TRBD1
CDR3 DNA: TGTGCCAGCTCACCAATGGAGGGGCGGGAGCAGTACTTC; CDR3 protein: CASSPMEGREQYF; V gene: TRBV18; J gene: TRBJ2-7; clone size: -; D gene: -
CDR3 DNA: TGTGCCAGCAGCGGACAAGATACGCAGTATTTT; CDR3 protein: CASSGQDTQYF; V gene: TRBV5-6; J gene: TRBJ2-3; clone size: -; D gene: -
CDR3 DNA: TGTGCCACCAGCCGGGACAGGGGGCAAGAGACCCAGTACTTC; CDR3 protein: CATSRDRGQETQYF; V gene: TRBV24-1; J gene: TRBJ2-5; clone size: -; D gene: TRBD1
CDR3 DNA: TGTGCCAGCAGCTCGACAGGGGGCTGGGTTGAAGCTTTCTTT; CDR3 protein: CASSSTGGWVEAFF; V gene: TRBV7-9; J gene: TRBJ1-1; clone size: -; D gene: TRBD1
CDR3 DNA: TGCGCCAGCAGCCACAGTTATACAGGGGTAGGTGAAGCTTTCTTT; CDR3 protein: CASSHSYTGVGEAFF; V gene: TRBV4-1; J gene: TRBJ1-1; clone size: -; D gene: TRBD1
CDR3 DNA: TGCGCCAGCAGCTGGGACGGTCCAAATGACACTGAAGCTTTCTTT; CDR3 protein: CASSWDGPNDTEAFF; V gene: TRBV5-1; J gene: TRBJ1-1; clone size: -; D gene: -
CDR3 DNA: TGTGCCAGCAGCTTAGGTTCCGCAACTAATGAAAAACTGTTTTTT; CDR3 protein: CASSLGSATNEKLFF; V gene: TRBV7-8; J gene: TRBJ1-4; clone size: -; D gene: -
CDR3 DNA: TGTGCCTGGAGGGGGGCTGGGTCACCCCTCCACTTT; CDR3 protein: CAWRGAGSPLHF; V gene: TRBV30; J gene: TRBJ1-6; clone size: -; D gene: -
CDR3 DNA: TGCGCCAGCAGCCCAGACAGTTCTCGGTATTACAATGAGCAGTTCTTC; CDR3 protein: CASSPDSSRYYNEQFF; V gene: TRBV5-1; J gene: TRBJ2-1; clone size: once; D gene: -
CDR3 DNA: TGTGCCAGCAGTGAGATTGATGATCAGCCCCAGCATTTT; CDR3 protein: CASSEIDDQPQHF; V gene: TRBV6-1; J gene: TRBJ1-5; clone size: -; D gene: -
CDR3 DNA: TGTGCCAGCAGCGTAGGGACAGGGGCCAATGAGCAGTTCTTC; CDR3 protein: CASSVGTGANEQFF; V gene: TRBV9; J gene: TRBJ2-1; clone size: -; D gene: TRBD1
CDR3 DNA: TGTGCCACCAGCAGAGTTCCAGGGACGGGAGAGCAGTACTTC; CDR3 protein: CATSRVPGTGEQYF; V gene: TRBV15; J gene: TRBJ2-7; clone size: -; D gene: -
CDR3 DNA: TGCGCCAGCAGCCGGGGACTAGCGGGAGGAGCAGATACGCAGTATTTT; CDR3 protein: CASSRGLAGGADTQYF; V gene: TRBV4-1; J gene: TRBJ2-3; clone size: once; D gene: TRBD2
CDR3 DNA: TGTGCCAGTTCCGGGACAGGGCCCTACTACGAGCAGTACTTC; CDR3 protein: CASSGTGPYYEQYF; V gene: TRBV4-2; J gene: TRBJ2-7; clone size: -; D gene: TRBD1
CDR3 DNA: TGTGCCAGCAGCTTAGCGTCGGGAAGTGGAAACACCATATATTTT; CDR3 protein: CASSLASGSGNTIYF; V gene: TRBV7-2; J gene: TRBJ1-3; clone size: -; D gene: -
CDR3 DNA: TGCAGCGTTAGACAGGGTGGGGCTTTCTTT; CDR3 protein: CSVRQGGAFF; V gene: TRBV29-1; J gene: TRBJ1-1; clone size: -; D gene: TRBD1
CDR3 DNA: TGTGCCAGCAGCCCCAGGGAGGAGACCTATGGCTACACCTTC; CDR3 protein: CASSPREETYGYTF; V gene: TRBV7-9; J gene: TRBJ1-2; clone size: -; D gene: -
CDR3 DNA: TGTGCCAGTAGTATAGGTCTCAGCCCCCAGCATTTT; CDR3 protein: CASSIGLSPQHF; V gene: TRBV19; J gene: TRBJ1-5; clone size: once; D gene: -
CDR3 DNA: TGTGCCAGCCGAGGGGGGGGCAGGTATGGCTACACCTTC; CDR3 protein: CASRGGGRYGYTF; V gene: TRBV27; J gene: TRBJ1-2; clone size: -; D gene: -
CDR3 DNA: TGTGCCAGTAGTATAGGCGATGGTCGGAGGAGCTCCTACAATGAGCAGTTCTTC; CDR3 protein: CASSIGDGRRSSYNEQFF; V gene: TRBV19; J gene: TRBJ2-1; clone size: -; D gene: -
CDR3 DNA: TGCGCCAGCAGACCCGACAGGGTTCCCTACGAGCAGTACTTC; CDR3 protein: CASRPDRVPYEQYF; V gene: TRBV5-1; J gene: TRBJ2-7; clone size: -; D gene: TRBD1